This entry lists 27 T cell receptor beta chains sequenced from one sample in a study of cytomegalovirus exposure and HLA in healthy donors (dated by TCRdb to between 2016 and 2019). Receptor amplification or capture employed the immunoSEQ multiplex PCR assay. The multiplex PCR relied on a mix of 60 forward primers for TCR Vbeta segments and 13 reverse primers for TCR Jbeta segments. The table was pulled from immuneACCESS by TCRdb, which kept in-frame rearrangements only. Such tables lose some clones; where checked, under half of the loss comes from unresolved V genes, and the rest has no known cause. A total of roughly 150,000 clones appear in this sample, approximately 88% of them only once. In total, the top ten clones hold roughly 1.5% of the sample. Sequencing was performed on PBMCs. These receptor sequences come from a woman younger than 30 in good health and CMV-seronegative.

The V and J genes are TRBV6-5 and TRBJ1-2; D remains unclear. V gave up 0 bases and J gave up 3 bases, with 5 bases separating them. From germline, CDR1 is MNHEY and CDR2 SVGAGI. The CDR3 loop spans 13 amino acids. CDR3 DNA: TGTGCCAGCAGTTACTCCGACTACTATGGCTACACCTTC. Translated, it gives CASSYSDYYGYTF.

The chain has TRBV6-5 and TRBJ2-5; the D is unclear. Germline V gene sequence: CDR1 MNHEY, CDR2 SVGAGI. V shed 5 bases and J shed 10 bases, with 14 bases lying between them. The CDR3 extends over 12 amino acids. The CDR3: CASSTIRGRQYF. CDR3 in DNA: TGTGCCAGCAGTACCATTAGAGGCCGCCAGTACTTC.

This clone was recorded only once. The chain couples TRBV7-8 to TRBJ2-1, with 7 bases lining up with TRBD2. V shed 2 bases and J 7 bases; nucleotides not matched to a gene: 17. The V gene's germline CDR1 is SGHVS and CDR2 FQNEAQ. The CDR3 covers 18 residues. The CDR3 DNA reads TGTGCCAGCAGCTTATCCCGCTGGTCAAGCGGGGCCGGGAATGAGCAGTTCTTC. Amino acids: CASSLSRWSSGAGNEQFF. The variable domain in full, completed from reference TRBV7-8 and TRBJ2-1, reads GAGVSQSPRYKVAKRGQDVALRCDPISGHVSLFWYQQALGQGPEFLTYFQNEAQLDKSGLPSDRFFAERPEGSVSTLKIQRTQQEDSAVYLCASSLSRWSSGAGNEQFFGPGTRLTVL.

The CDR3 DNA is TGTGCCAGCAGCGTTTTCAGCGGGGCATACACAGATACGCAGTATTTT. It translates to CASSVFSGAYTDTQYF. The V and J genes are TRBV9 and TRBJ2-3; 7 bases are shared with TRBD2. V shed 2 bases, J shed 2 bases, and the junction held 8 bases outside the gene matches. Germline V gives CDR1 SGDLS, CDR2 YYNGEE. The CDR3 is 16 residues long.

This sequence joins TRBV5-5 and TRBJ2-7; 7 bases map to TRBD1. V shed 2 bases, J shed 0 bases, and the junction held 8 bases outside the gene matches. This CDR3 spans 16 amino acids. Germline values: CDR1 SGHKS, CDR2 YYEKEE (reference sequence). The DNA of the CDR3 is TGTGCCAGCAGCTTTATGACAGGGCGTAGCTCCTACGAGCAGTACTTC. Its translation is CASSFMTGRSSYEQYF.

This chain connects TRBV28 to TRBJ1-2; D perhaps matches TRBD1 (5 bases). Trimming pared 5 bases from V and 4 bases from J, leaving 14 bases between. CDR3 length: 14 residues. Germline CDR1 is MDHEN and CDR2 is SYDVKM. Written as DNA, the CDR3 is TGTGCCAGCAGTCCGATACAGGAACGCTATGGCTACACCTTC. Its protein is CASSPIQERYGYTF.

The chain is built from TRBV9 and TRBJ2-7; possibly TRBD1 for D (6 bases). Trimming removed 0 bases from V and 4 bases from J, with 17 bases in between. Germline V CDR1 and CDR2: SGDLS, YYNGEE. This CDR3 has 16 amino acids. The chain's CDR3 is CASSVGGGPFGYEQYF. Written as DNA, the CDR3 is TGTGCCAGCAGCGTAGGTGGGGGCCCCTTTGGGTACGAGCAGTACTTC.

The chain combines TRBV10-3 with TRBJ2-3; D is unresolved. Germline-derived CDR1 and CDR2 are ENHRY and SYGVKD. The CDR3 loop spans 14 amino acids. V was pared by 4 bases and J by 0 bases, with 8 bases between. This CDR3 reads CAISVGGSTDTQYF. The DNA for the CDR3 is TGTGCCATCAGTGTTGGCGGTAGCACAGATACGCAGTATTTT.

The chain links TRBV7-2 to TRBJ1-1; D is unresolved. The CDR3 runs to 14 residues. V lost 3 bases, J lost 4 bases, and 12 bases lay in between. The germline V gene encodes CDR1 SGHTA and CDR2 FQGNSA. The CDR3 nucleotides read TGTGCCAGCAGCTTCCGGGGAAGTTCCACTGAAGCTTTCTTT. Amino acids: CASSFRGSSTEAFF.

V is TRBV6-4 and J is TRBJ2-3, with 8 nucleotides matching TRBD1. V lost 0 bases to trimming and J lost 6 bases; unmatched junction nucleotides: 14. Germline CDR1 reads MRHNA; CDR2 reads SNTAGT. The CDR3 totals 18 residues. CDR3 DNA sequence: TGTGCCAGCAGTGACTCGGCCTGGGACAGGAAAGATTCGGATACGCAGTATTTT. This encodes CASSDSAWDRKDSDTQYF.

The chain employs TRBV6-1 and TRBJ2-1, with a possible D match to TRBD1 (5 bases). This CDR3 spans 16 amino acids. Germline V gene lookup returns CDR1 MNHNS and CDR2 SASEGT. Trimming stripped 2 bases from V and 0 bases from J, with 11 bases between. The CDR3 DNA sequence: TGTGCCAGCAGTGAATGGCACAGGAGCTCCTACAATGAGCAGTTCTTC. Its protein is CASSEWHRSSYNEQFF.

This chain joins TRBV19 and TRBJ1-1, with a possible D match to TRBD1 (6 bases). The CDR3 consists of 15 residues. CDR1 is LNHDA, CDR2 SQIVND, per germline (reference sequence). V gave up 3 bases and J gave up 4 bases, with 15 bases separating them. In nucleotides, the CDR3 is TGTGCCAGTAGTATTTGGGACATTGTAGGCACTGAAGCTTTCTTT. The encoded protein is CASSIWDIVGTEAFF. The whole variable domain, filled in from reference TRBV19 and TRBJ1-1, reads DGGITQSPKYLFRKEGQNVTLSCEQNLNHDAMYWYRQDPGQGLRLIYYSQIVNDFQKGDIAEGYSVSREKKESFPLTVTSAQKNPTAFYLCASSIWDIVGTEAFFGQGTRLTVV.

The rearrangement links TRBV28 to TRBJ1-6; D uncertain. The germline V gene encodes CDR1 MDHEN and CDR2 SYDVKM. V shed 2 bases and J shed 0 bases, with 17 bases lying between them. The CDR3 runs to 19 residues. The CDR3 is CASSLIGGGGSSYNSPLHF. CDR3 bases: TGTGCCAGCAGTTTAATTGGAGGCGGCGGGAGCTCCTATAATTCACCCCTCCACTTT.

The rearrangement links TRBV27 to TRBJ1-2; TRBD1 matches at 9 bases. Germline CDR1 MNHEY, CDR2 SMNVEV (reference sequence). This CDR3 comprises 14 residues. The J segment lost 8 bases and the V segment lost 5 bases, leaving 9 bases of the junction unmatched. The CDR3 nucleotides read TGTGCCAGCAGTCCGCCGGGACAGGGAAAGGGCTACACCTTC. Translating it yields CASSPPGQGKGYTF.

The chain recombines TRBV6-6 with TRBJ2-3; D unclear. Trimming took 8 bases from V and 2 from J, leaving 5 bases between them. Germline CDR1 is MNHNY and CDR2 is SVGAGI (reference sequence). This CDR3 has 11 amino acids. The CDR3 nucleotides are TGTGCCAGCCAGGCCACAGATACGCAGTATTTT. Protein: CASQATDTQYF.

V usage is TRBV6-5 and J usage is TRBJ2-7; D might be TRBD2 (7 bases). Germline CDR1 MNHEY, CDR2 SVGAGI. The CDR3 runs to 15 residues. V dropped 2 bases and J dropped 4 bases, with 15 bases sitting between them. CDR3 coding DNA: TGTGCCAGCAGTTACGGGGGGGGGCCAAGGTACGAGCAGTACTTC. Encoded protein: CASSYGGGPRYEQYF.

This clone turned up a few times. The J gene is TRBJ1-1, the V gene TRBV18, with D unclear. The CDR3 loop spans 14 amino acids. Deletions cut 3 bases from V and 1 base from J, with 9 bases between. Germline CDR1 reads KGHSH; CDR2 reads LQKENI. The CDR3 here is CASSPGAANTEAFF. CDR3 DNA sequence: TGTGCCAGCTCACCCGGTGCCGCGAACACTGAAGCTTTCTTT.

The rearrangement uses TRBV10-3 and TRBJ1-2; possibly TRBD1 for D (6 bases). This CDR3 has 15 residues. Germline V gives CDR1 ENHRY, CDR2 SYGVKD. The germline V and J ends were trimmed by 6 bases and 3 bases, with 17 bases remaining between them. CDR3 in amino acids: CAIRGGAGAHYGYTF. In DNA form, the CDR3 reads TGTGCCATCAGGGGCGGGGCGGGGGCACACTATGGCTACACCTTC.

Remarks on this clone: A junction boundary mismatches the germline segment, possibly from a read error. V is TRBV6-5 and J is TRBJ2-1, with TRBD1 matching 8 bases. Germline values: CDR1 MNHEY, CDR2 SVGAGI. There are 13 residues in the CDR3. CDR3 bases: TGTGCCAGCAGTGACTCGGACAGGGATGAGCAGTTCTTC. This gives the protein CASSDSDRDEQFF.

The V gene is TRBV25-1, the J gene TRBJ1-2; TRBD1 matches 9 bases. Germline CDR1 MGHDK, CDR2 SYGVNS. V was pared by 7 bases and J by 6 bases, with 3 bases of the junction left unmatched. The CDR3 is made up of 12 amino acids. The CDR3 DNA is TGTGCCAGCATCGGGACAGGGAATGGCTACACCTTC. The encoded protein is CASIGTGNGYTF.

V is TRBV7-8 and J is TRBJ2-7; perhaps TRBD2 as D (6 bases). V lost 2 bases to trimming and J lost 7 bases, with 12 bases between them. Germline assignment: CDR1 SGHVS and CDR2 FQNEAQ. The CDR3 covers 13 residues. The CDR3 spells CASSLRRGGEQYF. The CDR3 DNA reads as TGTGCCAGCAGCTTAAGACGGGGAGGTGAGCAGTACTTC. Based on the CDR3 plus reference TRBV7-8 and TRBJ2-7, the full variable domain is GAGVSQSPRYKVAKRGQDVALRCDPISGHVSLFWYQQALGQGPEFLTYFQNEAQLDKSGLPSDRFFAERPEGSVSTLKIQRTQQEDSAVYLCASSLRRGGEQYFGPGTRLTVT.

The chain recombines TRBV28 with TRBJ2-7; TRBD2 might be the D (5 bases). This CDR3 has 11 amino acids. Trimming shortened V by 3 bases and J by 11 bases, and 11 bases separated the two germline ends. Germline V lookup: CDR1 MDHEN, CDR2 SYDVKM. CDR3 DNA: TGTGCCAGCAGTTTCTCGGGGAAGGAGTACTTC. It translates to CASSFSGKEYF.

This clone was picked up a small number of times. The V and J genes are TRBV28 and TRBJ2-3; D ambiguous. V dropped 5 bases and J dropped 0 bases, with 12 bases sitting between them. Germline V gives CDR1 MDHEN, CDR2 SYDVKM. The length of the CDR3 is 15 residues. The CDR3 protein is CASSPWMTSTDTQYF. DNA of the CDR3: TGTGCCAGCAGTCCCTGGATGACTAGCACAGATACGCAGTATTTT.

This clone was observed a single time. The chain recombines TRBV5-1 with TRBJ1-6; D is uncertain. CDR1 SGHRS and CDR2 YFSETQ come from the germline V gene. The ends were cut back, 2 bases at V and 7 bases at J, with 16 bases in the middle. This CDR3 is 16 amino acids long. The CDR3 spells CASSFDETRNNSPLHF. CDR3 nucleotides: TGCGCCAGCAGCTTCGACGAGACACGGAACAATTCACCCCTCCACTTT.

As regards this clone: This same CDR3 is encoded by further DNA sequences in the sample. The V and J genes are TRBV28 and TRBJ2-7, with D unclear. V lost 1 base and J lost 0, with 7 bases in between. The germline V gene has CDR1 MDHEN and CDR2 SYDVKM. The length of the CDR3 is 14 residues. CDR3 amino acids: CASSLLTNSYEQYF. The CDR3 DNA reads as TGTGCCAGCAGTTTATTGACAAACTCCTACGAGCAGTACTTC.

A remark on this clone: Relative to the germline gene, one junction end is altered; a read error may explain this. V is TRBV7-9 and J is TRBJ2-1; D is undetermined. The CDR3 is 11 residues long. Germline CDR1 reads SEHNR; CDR2 reads FQNEAQ (reference sequence). CDR3 coding DNA: TGTTCCAGCAGCTTCTCTACGGGGCAGTTCTTC. Translating gives CSSSFSTGQFF.

V gene TRBV16 combines with J gene TRBJ1-1; no definite D call. The CDR3 consists of 15 residues. V lost 0 bases, J lost 6 bases, and 14 bases lay in between. CDR1 is KGHSY and CDR2 is FQNENV in the germline V gene. The CDR3 DNA is TGTGCCAGCAGCCAATCGTACGGAGAACACGCTGAAGCTTTCTTT. This gives the protein CASSQSYGEHAEAFF.